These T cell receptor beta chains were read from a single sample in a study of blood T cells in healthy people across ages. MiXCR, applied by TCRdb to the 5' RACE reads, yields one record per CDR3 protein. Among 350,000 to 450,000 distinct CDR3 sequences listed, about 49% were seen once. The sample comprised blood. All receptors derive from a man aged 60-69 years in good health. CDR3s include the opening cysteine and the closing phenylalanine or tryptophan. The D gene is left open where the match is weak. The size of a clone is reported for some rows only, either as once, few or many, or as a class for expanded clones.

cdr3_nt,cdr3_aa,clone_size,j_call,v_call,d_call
TGTGCCAGCAGCTTAGACAGGGCAAGCTACACCTTC,CASSLDRASYTF,many,TRBJ1-2,TRBV7-2,.
TGTGCCAGCAGTTCGACAGGGCCCACCTACGAGCAGTACTTC,CASSSTGPTYEQYF,.,TRBJ2-7,TRBV6-5,TRBD1
TGTGCCAGCAGTGAAGGGCACAGGTCCGGAGAGACCCAGTACTTC,CASSEGHRSGETQYF,.,TRBJ2-5,TRBV2,.
TGCAGTGCTAGAGATCACGGGGGGGCGTACAATGAGCAGTTCTTC,CSARDHGGAYNEQFF,.,TRBJ2-1,TRBV20-1,TRBD2
TGTGCCGGCATAGAGGGGCCCGAGCAGTACTTC,CAGIEGPEQYF,.,TRBJ2-7,TRBV7-8,.
TGTGCCAGCAGCGTAGGAGCTGTCAATGAGCAGTTCTTC,CASSVGAVNEQFF,few,TRBJ2-1,TRBV9,.
TGTACCAGCAGTTGGACAGGGAGGAACTACGAGCAGTACTTC,CTSSWTGRNYEQYF,once,TRBJ2-7,TRBV27,TRBD1
TGTGCCAGCAGTGACCTGGGACAGCGCTATGGCTACACCTTC,CASSDLGQRYGYTF,.,TRBJ1-2,TRBV25-1,TRBD1
TGCAGCGTTAGGGACCGGGGGGACGGCTCTGGGGCCAACGTCCTGACTTTC,CSVRDRGDGSGANVLTF,.,TRBJ2-6,TRBV29-1,TRBD2
TGTGCCAGCAGTGGACCCCCAGGTCCGGAGACCCAGTACTTC,CASSGPPGPETQYF,.,TRBJ2-5,TRBV2,.
TGTGCCAGCAGCCCCCAATTTAGCGGGATTACAGATACGCAGTATTTT,CASSPQFSGITDTQYF,.,TRBJ2-3,TRBV7-2,TRBD2
TGTGCCAACTCCCCATCAGGGGGTCTTTCGGAGACCCAGTACTTC,CANSPSGGLSETQYF,.,TRBJ2-5,TRBV7-2,TRBD1
TGCAGCGTTGGTCACGGTTTGGGTAATACGCAGTATTTT,CSVGHGLGNTQYF,many,TRBJ2-3,TRBV29-1,.
TGCAGCGTGCACGGGACTAGCGTTAGGGGAGATACGCAGTATTTT,CSVHGTSVRGDTQYF,.,TRBJ2-3,TRBV29-1,TRBD2
TGTGCCAGCAGTCCCCAGAACACAGATACGCAGTATTTT,CASSPQNTDTQYF,.,TRBJ2-3,TRBV27,.
TGTGCCAGCAGTTACGACAGGGGGGTAACTGAAGCTTTCTTT,CASSYDRGVTEAFF,.,TRBJ1-1,TRBV6-5,TRBD1
TGTGCCAGCAGCCTGGGTTTTAACGAGCAGTACTTC,CASSLGFNEQYF,.,TRBJ2-7,TRBV7-6,.
TGTGCCAGCAGCTTACCGGAGACTGGAGGCATTCAGTACTTC,CASSLPETGGIQYF,.,TRBJ2-4,TRBV7-2,.
TGTGCCTGGAGTTCCAGGGGCGCGGATATGCGTGGCTACACCTTC,CAWSSRGADMRGYTF,.,TRBJ1-2,TRBV30,.
TGTGCCAGCAGTGGGGTTACCGATAGCAATCAGCCCCAGCATTTT,CASSGVTDSNQPQHF,.,TRBJ1-5,TRBV2,.
TGTGCCAGCAGCCAAGATCCGGACCCCTCGCTCGCCAAAAACATTCAGTACTTC,CASSQDPDPSLAKNIQYF,.,TRBJ2-4,TRBV3-1,.
TGTGCCAGCAGCCAAGATACAGGTTCCTTCACAGATACGCAGTATTTT,CASSQDTGSFTDTQYF,.,TRBJ2-3,TRBV4-2,.
TGTGCCAGCAGTTTACCACTCGCCCGGGGCTACACCTTC,CASSLPLARGYTF,few,TRBJ1-2,TRBV28,.
TGTGCCAGCAGTTACTTCTTACTGGACAGGGCTAACTATGGCTACACCTTC,CASSYFLLDRANYGYTF,.,TRBJ1-2,TRBV6-2/TRBV6-3,TRBD1
TGTGCCAGCAGCCCGTACAGGGGGGGAGAGACCCAGTACTTC,CASSPYRGGETQYF,.,TRBJ2-5,TRBV14,.
TGCGCCAGCAGCCAGAAGGTGGAGTATGCCGGTGAGCAGTTCTTC,CASSQKVEYAGEQFF,.,TRBJ2-1,TRBV4-3,.
TGTGCCAGCAGTCAAGGAGGGAGATCTACGCAGTATTTT,CASSQGGRSTQYF,few,TRBJ2-3,TRBV6-5,.
TGCAGTGCTAGAGAGGGGGGGACAGGGAACTATGGCTACACCTTC,CSAREGGTGNYGYTF,.,TRBJ1-2,TRBV20-1,TRBD1
TGCAGCGGTCAACAGGGTTCGAACACCGGGGAGCTGTTTTTT,CSGQQGSNTGELFF,.,TRBJ2-2,TRBV29-1,.
TGTGCCAGCAGTTACGGTGGCGGTGGGGCGAACGAGCAGTACTTC,CASSYGGGGANEQYF,.,TRBJ2-7,TRBV6-6,.
TGTGCCAGTGGGACAGGTGGGACCCAGTACTTC,CASGTGGTQYF,.,TRBJ2-5,TRBV14,TRBD1
TGTGCCAGCAGCCCGGGACACGGTGGAACAGATACGCAGTATTTT,CASSPGHGGTDTQYF,many,TRBJ2-3,TRBV2,.
TGTGCCAGCAGCCTTCCCCAGAGGGTGGCTAGCGGGAGTTCTAATGAGCAGTTCTTC,CASSLPQRVASGSSNEQFF,few,TRBJ2-1,TRBV7-8,TRBD2
TGTGCCAGCAGTGAGGACAGGCCTGGTAGTGGCTACGAGCAGTACTTC,CASSEDRPGSGYEQYF,few,TRBJ2-7,TRBV2,TRBD1
TGTGCCACCAGTGTGGGATCCGCGGGTACGCAGTATTTT,CATSVGSAGTQYF,few,TRBJ2-3,TRBV24-1,.
TGTGCCTGGAGCGCCGGGACAGCCTTCTACGAGCAGTACTTC,CAWSAGTAFYEQYF,.,TRBJ2-7,TRBV30,TRBD1
TGCAGCGTTGGGGAGGACGGGGGTGAAGGCTACACCTTC,CSVGEDGGEGYTF,few,TRBJ1-2,TRBV29-1,.
TGTGCCAGCAGAGGGACAGGGAGCAACGAGCAGTACTTC,CASRGTGSNEQYF,.,TRBJ2-7,TRBV6-2/TRBV6-3,TRBD1